The TCR beta chain described here comes from a study of blood T cell repertoires in COVID-19 (dated by TCRdb to about 2020). Notes on the research overall: Collaborator samples came from the United States, Italy and Spain and covered acute and convalescent phases of COVID-19. The material from the prospective study consisted of cDNA or gDNA derived from T cells, B-cell-depleted T cells, or PBMCs. Deeply sampled blood TCRbeta repertoires from subjects exposed to, actively infected with, or recovered from COVID-19 were included in the dataset. The repertoires were made available in a free public database intended to serve as a resource for research on the immune response to SARS-CoV-2. Samples were obtained from the ongoing ImmuneRACE study (first 160 participants) and from about 1,300 subjects provided by 6 global collaborators. A de-identified subject ID, COVID-19 status, age in years and sex were almost always included in the sample metadata. Where available, HLA class I and class II types were taken from metadata supplied by the sample provider and were not determined by assay-based typing.

The research as a whole found: How much clinical and demographic metadata was included differed by source and by participant, and the metadata was provided uncurated.

One collaborating source in Seattle enrolled patients during active infection and followed them longitudinally through the course of disease. Collaborating institutions collected whole blood in K2EDTA tubes following their own protocols. For TCRbeta analysis, collaborators shipped samples in one of three forms: frozen whole blood, isolated PBMCs, or DNA extracted from either of those sample types. To note about this clone: Its antigen has not been determined. No clone much larger than this one lies a single base away; base qualities are absent.

TCRbeta CDR3 regions were amplified from genomic DNA by means of the immunoSEQ Assay, a bias-controlled multiplex PCR. The authors' pipeline ran thus. The number of nucleated cells in each sample was estimated by amplification of reference gene primers within the assay. To quantify the absolute abundance of each unique TCRbeta CDR3 rearrangement, sequence reads were collapsed and filtered. For each sample, productive Simpson clonality was calculated as the square root of Simpson's diversity index over productive rearrangements. TCRdb provides this immuneACCESS table in a form limited to in-frame rearrangements. Some clones are lacking; in checked studies, under half of them reflect an unresolved V gene, and why the rest are absent is not known. That table furnishes V, J and clone size, whereas the DNA furnished D and trimming. The sample contains 250,000 to 300,000 clones, 90% to 95% of them found a single time. About 2.2% of the sample lies in the top ten.

This TCR derives from a woman in her twenties or thirties with COVID-19, enrolled during active disease. Input material: peripheral blood.

The DNA reads TGCGCCAGCGGGTTACAGCGGGGGTATGTCAATGAGCAGTTCTTC. Its amino acids are CASGLQRGYVNEQFF. The chain is assembled from TRBV5-1 and TRBJ2-1; TRBD2 fits 8 bases in the junction. Unmatched junction bases come to 12, with V trimmed by 7 bases and J by 6 bases. From its cysteine to its phenylalanine, the CDR3 spans 15 amino acids. The CDR3 DNA has 45 bases and is translated from base 1. According to the germline V gene, CDR1 reads SGHRS and CDR2 reads YFSETQ.